This T cell receptor (beta chain) comes out of a study of blood T cell repertoires in COVID-19. At the level of the study: Samples taken during acute and convalescent COVID-19 were collected in the United States, Italy and Spain.

CDR1 is MNHEY and CDR2 is SVGAGI in the germline V gene. V was trimmed by 6 bases and J by 8 bases, leaving 10 bases between them. The CDR3 has 12 residues. Original analysis: Estimation of nucleated cell counts relied on the amplification of reference gene primers. Clones were sequenced by immunoSEQ multiplex PCR, and TCRdb holds only the in-frame ones, with some missing. V and J calls and clone size are those listed in that table; D and trimming were worked out from the DNA. The sample gives under 300,000 clones, around 85% of which show up once; 11% is in the top ten. The specimen sequenced was peripheral blood. The chain has TRBV6-5 and TRBJ2-2; D remains unclear. This receptor was taken from a woman in her seventies with acute or convalescent COVID-19. In DNA, the CDR3 is TGTGCCAGCAGCCTACTCCCTGGGGAGCTGTTTTTT. Amino acid sequence: CASSLLPGELFF.